Listed below are T cell receptor beta chains from one sample, sequenced in a study of T cells in localized non-small cell lung cancer. Here immunoSEQ multiplex PCR was the method, and the copy in TCRdb shows in-frame clones only, minus some. The sample lists tens of thousands of clones, roughly four fifths seen once, with about 4% in the top ten. Here the sequenced sample was peripheral blood, taken before any cancer treatment. These receptors originate from a woman aged 35 to 69 with stage I lung adenocarcinoma. The CDR3 runs from the conserved cysteine through the conserved F or W. D genes are given only for firm matches. A clone size is listed for some rows: how often the clone was seen (once, few, many), or a class if it is expanded.

d_call	j_call	clone_size	v_call	cdr3_aa	cdr3_nt
.	TRBJ1-2	.	TRBV19	CASSIAKTGVRYGYTF	TGTGCCAGTAGTATCGCGAAAACGGGGGTCCGATATGGCTACACCTTC
TRBD2	TRBJ2-7	.	TRBV5-1	CASSLSAGSSYEQYF	TGCGCCAGCAGCCTTTCAGCGGGGAGCTCCTACGAGCAGTACTTC
TRBD2	TRBJ2-7	.	TRBV2	CASSPPRGVYEQYF	TGTGCCAGCAGTCCCCCCCGGGGGGTGTACGAGCAGTACTTC
.	TRBJ2-5	.	TRBV30	CAWSVLLETQYF	TGTGCCTGGAGTGTACTATTGGAGACCCAGTACTTC
.	TRBJ1-6	.	TRBV7-9	CASSLDGTPNSPLHF	TGTGCCAGCAGCCTAGATGGGACCCCTAATTCACCCCTCCACTTT
TRBD1	TRBJ1-1	.	TRBV9	CASSIDTGGNTEAFF	TGTGCCAGCAGCATAGACACAGGGGGTAACACTGAAGCTTTCTTT
.	TRBJ2-3	.	TRBV19	CASLARPTDTQYF	TGTGCCAGTCTAGCCCGCCCCACAGATACGCAGTATTTT
TRBD2	TRBJ2-2	few	TRBV7-3	CASSLGLAGGTGELFF	TGTGCCAGCAGCTTGGGACTAGCGGGGGGCACCGGGGAGCTGTTTTTT
.	TRBJ1-2	.	TRBV6-5	CASSYSKGSSYGYTF	TGTGCCAGCAGTTACTCCAAGGGCAGTAGCTATGGCTACACCTTC
.	TRBJ2-2	.	TRBV5-1	CASSLREFNTGELFF	TGCGCCAGCAGCTTACGGGAATTCAACACCGGGGAGCTGTTTTTT
.	TRBJ2-7	once	TRBV5-1	CASSFGAQAKYF	TGCGCCAGCAGCTTCGGGGCTCAAGCTAAGTACTTC
.	TRBJ1-2	.	TRBV7-2	CASRGDGQPGGYTF	TGTGCCAGCAGAGGTGATGGACAGCCGGGTGGCTACACCTTC
.	TRBJ1-3	.	TRBV4-1	CASSQAPMNYRGTLGNTIYF	TGCGCCAGCAGCCAAGCCCCTATGAATTACCGGGGGACATTGGGAAACACCATATATTTT
TRBD2	TRBJ2-2	.	TRBV6-5	CASSPLAGLNGELFF	TGTGCCAGCAGTCCTCTAGCGGGGTTGAACGGGGAGCTGTTTTTT
.	TRBJ2-3	.	TRBV6-5	CATRQNTDTQYF	TGTGCCACCAGGCAGAACACAGATACGCAGTATTTT
TRBD1	TRBJ1-1	.	TRBV28	CASSYQGATEAFF	TGTGCCAGCAGTTATCAGGGGGCGACTGAAGCTTTCTTT
TRBD1	TRBJ1-2	.	TRBV4-3	CASSLGTATGGYTF	TGCGCCAGCAGCCTTGGGACAGCGACGGGGGGCTACACCTTC
.	TRBJ2-3	.	TRBV6-5	CASSTDTDTQYF	TGTGCCAGCTCAACCGACACAGATACGCAGTATTTT
.	TRBJ1-1	.	TRBV2	CASSELENTEAFF	TGTGCCAGCAGTGAGTTGGAGAACACTGAAGCTTTCTTT
.	TRBJ2-7	.	TRBV5-6	CASSGREQYF	TGTGCCAGCAGCGGGCGGGAGCAGTACTTC
TRBD2	TRBJ2-1	.	TRBV5-1	CASSLIPGLAQSKQFF	TGCGCCAGCAGCTTAATACCGGGACTAGCTCAATCTAAGCAGTTCTTC
.	TRBJ1-3	.	TRBV4-3	CASSQEWYSGNTIYF	TGCGCCAGCAGCCAAGAGTGGTACTCTGGAAACACCATATATTTT
.	TRBJ1-1	.	TRBV11-2	CASSLEPYGAEAFF	TGTGCCAGCAGCTTAGAACCCTATGGCGCTGAAGCTTTCTTT
.	TRBJ1-4	.	TRBV7-2	CASSLVTGFGEKLFF	TGTGCCAGCAGCTTAGTCACGGGGTTTGGGGAAAAACTGTTTTTT
.	TRBJ1-5	few	TRBV2	CASSEEGDTTLGQPQHF	TGTGCCAGCAGTGAAGAGGGGGACACTACGCTAGGGCAGCCCCAGCATTTT
.	TRBJ2-5	.	TRBV30	CASRTRQDGETQYF	TGTGCCTCCAGGACCAGACAGGATGGGGAGACCCAGTACTTC
TRBD2	TRBJ2-7	.	TRBV11-3	CASSRTREHEQYF	TGTGCCAGCAGTCGGACTAGGGAGCACGAGCAGTACTTC
TRBD2	TRBJ2-3	.	TRBV9	CASSVDGSGGARPDTQYF	TGTGCCAGCAGCGTAGATGGTAGCGGGGGCGCACGTCCAGATACGCAGTATTTT
.	TRBJ2-1	.	TRBV19	CASTANSGKQFF	TGTGCCAGTACCGCAAATTCTGGTAAGCAGTTCTTC
TRBD1	TRBJ1-1	.	TRBV2	CASRPSGTANTEAFF	TGTGCCAGCAGGCCCTCCGGGACAGCGAACACTGAAGCTTTCTTT
.	TRBJ2-5	.	TRBV9	CASSVDARETQYF	TGTGCCAGCAGCGTAGATGCTCGAGAGACCCAGTACTTC
.	TRBJ2-7	.	TRBV6-5	CASSYGLTSYEQYF	TGTGCCAGCAGTTACGGACTAACCTCCTACGAGCAGTACTTC
.	TRBJ1-2	.	TRBV5-6	CASSLGEGRGYTF	TGTGCCAGCAGCTTGGGGGAGGGGCGAGGCTACACCTTC
TRBD1	TRBJ2-1	.	TRBV7-2	CASSLGDRRAQFF	TGTGCCAGCAGCTTAGGGGACAGGAGGGCGCAGTTCTTC
.	TRBJ1-2	.	TRBV7-8	CASSEASKDGYTF	TGTGCCAGCAGCGAAGCCTCAAAGGATGGCTACACCTTC
.	TRBJ2-7	.	TRBV7-2	CASRNQASSYEQYF	TGTGCCAGCAGGAACCAGGCGAGCTCCTACGAGCAGTACTTC
.	TRBJ1-2	.	TRBV6-4	CASSDSGAHGYTF	TGTGCCAGCAGTGACTCAGGAGCACATGGCTACACCTTC
.	TRBJ2-7	.	TRBV5-4	CASSLARGVQYF	TGTGCCAGCAGCTTGGCCAGGGGGGTTCAGTACTTC
TRBD1	TRBJ2-6	.	TRBV4-3	CASSQDRGQGANVLTF	TGCGCCAGCAGCCAAGACAGGGGGCAGGGGGCCAACGTCCTGACTTTC
.	TRBJ2-7	.	TRBV7-9	CASSGQGGGEQYF	TGTGCCAGCAGCGGACAGGGCGGGGGCGAGCAGTACTTC
.	TRBJ1-5	.	TRBV5-1	CASSLGGSNQPQHF	TGCGCCAGCAGCTTGGGAGGGAGCAATCAGCCCCAGCATTTT
.	TRBJ1-1	.	TRBV4-1	CASSTGWVNTEAFF	TGCGCCAGCAGCACGGGGTGGGTGAACACTGAAGCTTTCTTT
.	TRBJ2-1	once	TRBV4-3	CASSQDRIGNEQFF	TGCGCCAGCAGCCAAGATAGGATAGGCAATGAGCAGTTCTTC
TRBD1	TRBJ1-2	.	TRBV6-1	CASRGQGDSNYGYTF	TGTGCCAGCAGGGGACAGGGGGACTCTAACTATGGCTACACCTTC
.	TRBJ2-3	few	TRBV5-1	CASSLGGAASTDTQYF	TGCGCCAGCAGCTTGGGAGGGGCAGCTAGCACAGATACGCAGTATTTT
.	TRBJ1-5	once	TRBV18	CASSPTRDTFQAQHF	TGTGCCAGCTCACCAACCCGGGACACCTTCCAGGCCCAGCATTTT
.	TRBJ1-5	few	TRBV7-6	CASSPNQQGAQHF	TGTGCCAGCAGCCCAAACCAACAGGGAGCCCAGCATTTT
TRBD2	TRBJ2-2	.	TRBV5-6	CASSRGTITGELFF	TGTGCCAGCAGCCGAGGGACTATCACCGGGGAGCTGTTTTTT
.	TRBJ2-1	.	TRBV7-2	CASSAQSAGSYNEQFF	TGTGCCAGCAGCGCCCAGTCTGCGGGCTCCTACAATGAGCAGTTCTTC
.	TRBJ1-1	.	TRBV18	CASSPRADNTEAFF	TGTGCCAGCTCACCACGGGCGGATAACACTGAAGCTTTCTTT
.	TRBJ1-1	.	TRBV13	CASRPRGTMNTEAFF	TGTGCCAGCCGCCCCAGGGGTACTATGAACACTGAAGCTTTCTTT
.	TRBJ1-1	.	TRBV6-1	CASGEASNAEAFF	TGTGCCAGCGGGGAGGCCTCGAACGCTGAAGCTTTCTTT